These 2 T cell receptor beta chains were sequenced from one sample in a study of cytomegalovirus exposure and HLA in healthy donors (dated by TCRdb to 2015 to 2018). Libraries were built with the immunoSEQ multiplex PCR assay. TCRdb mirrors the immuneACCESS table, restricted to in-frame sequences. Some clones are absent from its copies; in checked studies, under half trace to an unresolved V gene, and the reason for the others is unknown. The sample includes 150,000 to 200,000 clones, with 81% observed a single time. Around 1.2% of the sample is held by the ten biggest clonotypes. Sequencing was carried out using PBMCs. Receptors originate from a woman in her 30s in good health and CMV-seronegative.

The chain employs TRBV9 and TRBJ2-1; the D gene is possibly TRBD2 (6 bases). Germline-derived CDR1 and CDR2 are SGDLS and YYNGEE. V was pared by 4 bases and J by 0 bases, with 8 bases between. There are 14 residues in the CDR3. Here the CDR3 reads CASSRDSSYNEQFF. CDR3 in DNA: TGTGCCAGCAGCCGGGACTCCTCCTACAATGAGCAGTTCTTC.

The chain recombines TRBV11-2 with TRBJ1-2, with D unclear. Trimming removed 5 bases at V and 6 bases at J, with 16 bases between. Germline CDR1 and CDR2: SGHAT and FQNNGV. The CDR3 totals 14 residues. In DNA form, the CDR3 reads TGTGCCAGCAGCACGAGACGGGGTGTTGATGGCTACACCTTC. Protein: CASSTRRGVDGYTF.